This T cell receptor beta chain came from a study of T cells in Graves' hyperthyroidism and ophthalmopathy (dated by TCRdb to between 2018 and 2021). For the study in its entirety: Peripheral blood was sampled at the time of initial diagnosis, prior to any treatment. TCR V-J signatures able to tell the groups apart were searched for in a discovery cohort of 90 to 100 patients, of whom under 45 had Graves' ophthalmopathy and roughly 58 had stable Graves' hyperthyroidism. Whether ophthalmopathy could be predicted prospectively was tested in an independent validation cohort made up of approximately 19 hyperthyroidism patients plus 17 patients who later progressed to ophthalmopathy. For training and testing, the 100 or so patients in the discovery cohort were randomly divided in a 7:3 ratio. Thyroid tissue and blood T-cell repertoires from six or seven Graves' hyperthyroidism patients were also compared in the study. Once sampling was done, hyperthyroidism patients were given methimazole at a starting dose of 30 mg daily, whereas ophthalmopathy patients were given high-dose intravenous methylprednisolone. According to the paper, TCR Vbeta CDR3 sequencing was carried out on approximately 140 peripheral blood samples, which came from some 41 ophthalmopathy, 80 or so hyperthyroidism and about 17 progressor patients.

Graves' hyperthyroidism was defined as stable when no progression to ophthalmopathy occurred over 18 months of follow-up. Hyperthyroidism patients were newly diagnosed, had a disease duration of under 2 months, and were aged 18 to 65 years. Exclusion was applied to patients with uncontrolled infections, other autoimmune diseases, pregnancy or lactation. Clinical symptoms, serum thyroxine and TRAb, thyroid ultrasound, and orbital computed tomography formed the basis for the diagnoses. PBMCs were isolated from more than 8 ml of fresh peripheral blood by Ficoll-Paque density gradient centrifugation. Total RNA was extracted using Trizol reagent, and RNA quality was assessed on an Agilent 2100 Bioanalyzer. About this clonotype itself: Its antigen target is currently unknown. Base qualities are not recorded, but no much larger clone differs from it by a single base.

CDR1 and CDR2 (LNHDA, SQIVND) derive from the germline V gene (reference sequence). The CDR3 has 15 amino acids, counting the end cysteine and phenylalanine. The DNA shown is the 45-base CDR3, in frame from base 1. Trimming takes 5 bases off V and 0 bases off J; junction bases not matched to a gene: 3. Amplification of TCR beta CDR3 regions was carried out from RNA transcripts. The first round of RT-PCR for the TCR CDR3 was performed with the HTBI primer set and the Qiagen OneStep RT-PCR kit. A second multiplex PCR round built the libraries, followed by size selection and purification. The libraries were sequenced on an Illumina HiSeq2000 using paired-end 100 bp reads. On the study's bioinformatics: SOAPnuke was used to process the raw data, removing reads that contained adapters or uncalled bases, had a mean Phred below 15, or lacked an exact match to the constant primer or identifier. High-quality paired reads were merged using COPE v1.2.5, and each unique nucleotide sequence was defined as a clonotype. MiTCR v1.1 was used to align clonotypes to the IMGT TRBV, TRBD and TRBJ reference segments. Only V-J combinations with frequency above 0.0001, covering roughly 99% of repertoires, were analysed. A TCS score was defined as the ratio between F50 (clonal expansion) and ExV (chaos), using BLOSUM62-based TCRdist between CDR3 peptides within each V-J. Welch's t-statistics and random forest reduced 514 V-J features to around 14, which were used in a naive Bayes classifier (R e1071). TCRdb reprocessing: public reads trimmed at Q25 with fastp, clones called with MiXCR, in-frame beta chains kept. Identical CDR3 protein sequences are pooled into one entry, listed with their most common genes and DNA. What appears here as the V and J calls and clone size reflects TCRdb's work, not the paper's. The sample profile shows approximately 360,000 distinct CDR3 sequences; roughly 25% of them were found once. About 73% of the sample is held by the ten biggest clonotypes.

Broader findings and caveats from the paper: Most expanded thyroid clonotypes (frequency above 0.001) were also detected in blood, a finding suggesting that blood repertoires may reflect thyroid immune responses. In validation, the model predicted progression to ophthalmopathy a median of approximately 6.6 months before onset, with over 55% sensitivity and roughly 72% specificity. No statistical method was used to fix the sample size in advance, and group allocation was not hidden from the investigators. Ophthalmopathy was separated from stable hyperthyroidism by a 13 V-J signature model, with over 85% sensitivity and roughly 81% specificity obtained in cross-validation and 80%/75% obtained in testing.

The TCR originated in a man aged 45-60 years with Graves' hyperthyroidism. In this chain, TRBV19 is recombined with TRBJ1-1; 10 bases in between match TRBD1. The sequenced sample was blood. The CDR3 reads CASSGQGVMNTEAFF. The sequenced DNA is TGTGCCAGTAGTGGACAGGGGGTGATGAACACTGAAGCTTTCTTT.